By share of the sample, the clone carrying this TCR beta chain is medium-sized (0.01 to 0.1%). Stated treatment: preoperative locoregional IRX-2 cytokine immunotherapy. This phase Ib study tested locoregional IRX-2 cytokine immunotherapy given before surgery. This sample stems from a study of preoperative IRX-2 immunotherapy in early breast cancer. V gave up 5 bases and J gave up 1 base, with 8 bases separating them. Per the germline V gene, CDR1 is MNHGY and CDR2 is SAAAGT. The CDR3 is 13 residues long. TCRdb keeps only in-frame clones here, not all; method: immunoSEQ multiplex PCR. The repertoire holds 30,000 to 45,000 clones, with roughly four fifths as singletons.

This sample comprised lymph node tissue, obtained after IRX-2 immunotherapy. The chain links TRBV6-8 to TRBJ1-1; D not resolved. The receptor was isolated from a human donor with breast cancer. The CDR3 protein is CASSRLSNTEAFF. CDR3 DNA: TGTGCCAGCAGTCGACTCTCGAACACTGAAGCTTTCTTT.